This section outlines one T cell receptor beta chain sequence together with its context. The V gene lost 6 bases and the J gene lost 7 bases, with 19 bases spanning the gap. Germline CDR1 LNHDA, CDR2 SQIVND (reference sequence). The CDR3 runs to 15 residues. Via MiXCR, TCRdb re-called the RT-PCR reads, giving one row per CDR3 protein. The sample holds about 700,000 distinct CDR3 sequences, approximately 15% seen once. The origin of this receptor is a female donor in good health, serving as a healthy control. V usage is TRBV19 and J usage is TRBJ2-1; possible D gene TRBD2, 5 bases. The specimen sequenced was memory CD4+ T cells from blood. The CDR3, as DNA: TGTGCCAGTAGCCGTACTCTCGGGGTTATGAATGAGCAGTTCTTC. Translating it yields CASSRTLGVMNEQFF.